The following is a T cell receptor (beta chain) sequence with its context. Its antigen is still unknown. Base qualities are not recorded, but no much larger clone differs from it by a single base. This record comes from a study of cytomegalovirus exposure and HLA in healthy donors (dated by TCRdb to 2016 to 2017). For the study in its entirety: An earlier analysis of some 620 of the donors reported 250 to 300 Gb of sequence data and 117 million unique TCR beta sequences obtained from about 179 million T cells. Around 300 gigabases of sequencing data and roughly 90 million unique TCR sequences were included in an early release covering about 700 HLA-typed donors. Among the roughly 430 genotyped donors, approximately 77% belonged to the genetic ancestry cluster associated with self-reported Caucasian donors. The study aimed to test whether signatures of past pathogen exposure could be identified by cataloging public T cell receptors. The study used immunosequencing to profile the T cell repertoires of 600 to 850 subjects and linked those repertoires to cytomegalovirus serostatus. Along with the approximately 650-subject first cohort, a separate validation cohort of 120 different subjects was used. High-throughput TCR immunosequencing, statistical association of individual TCRs with disease status, and machine learning were combined to predict cytomegalovirus infection status. A later analysis re-examined previously published TCR beta repertoires from more than 650 donors and added high-resolution HLA genotyping to investigate patterns of TCR occurrence. In the later analysis, no new phenotypic data were used to find candidate immune exposures; instead, reliance was placed on TCR beta sequences and their occurrence across donors. In an earlier analysis of 500 to 650 of the donors, high-throughput TCR beta sequencing was used to judge whether each TCR beta V gene segment behaved as functional or pseudogenic. Alongside the repertoire data, information on donor age, sex, ethnicity and CMV serostatus was compiled. A later genetic analysis took genome-wide SNP genotypes for about three fifths of the roughly 670 donors and used that subset as a discovery cohort. All discovery cohort repertoires had been generated using a single sequencing platform. HLA typing covered class I and class II loci at four-digit resolution. Typing coverage differed by locus: A, B, C, DRB1 and DQB1 were typed in roughly 620-630 donors, DQA1 in approximately 520, DPA1 in around 610, and DPB1 in roughly 470. Roughly 5 DR-DQ haplotypes were handled as single units for association and clustering, since linkage in the cohort was strong. Among about 400 genotyped donors of the cohort, an average of approximately 220,000 unique TCR beta nucleotide sequences was sequenced per donor, of which about 18% were non-productive. The investigation overall reported the following: A later genetic analysis associated a missense DCLRE1C variant with V-gene and J-gene trimming of TCR beta chains, and an independent cohort replicated the association. Assigning TCR associations to individual alleles was difficult when HLA alleles, especially DR and DQ, strongly co-occurred. Roughly uniform sequencing depth across donors was assumed in presence/absence analyses, although this assumption may not hold. A further reported finding was that TCR beta sequences accurately predicted the HLA-A and HLA-B alleles for most subjects in the first cohort. Because some donors lacked HLA typing at each locus, the association tests relied only on the typed subset. The classifier was reported to diagnose cytomegalovirus status with high specificity and sensitivity in both the original cohort and the validation cohort. The earlier analysis of about 600 of the donors excluded some 16 rarely observed V segments, including chromosome 9 orphons, because counts were too low. A cluster of highly shared sequence variants was judged likely to be a technical artifact of the sequencing pipeline. Broadly in line with IMGT annotations, most TCR beta V segments showed up in productive rearrangements about 87% or about 30% of the time in an earlier analysis of around 550 of the donors. Some IMGT-functional V segments, including TRBV6-2 and TRBV6-3, could not be distinguished by the 87-base-pair reads and were therefore excluded. A later analysis reported that several top co-occurrence clusters appeared linked to parvovirus B19, influenza, CMV and Epstein-Barr virus. The study listed approximately 150 TCR beta chains as associated with cytomegalovirus. In this cohort, only TCR beta chains were sequenced, and detectable features were limited by the absence of alpha or paired-chain data. According to a later analysis, TCR association rates differed among HLA loci, with DRB1 alleles showing the most associated TCRs and HLA-C alleles showing the fewest. While some public TCRs were present in many individuals, most TCR sequences turned up only very rarely across donors. Compared with the roughly 720-donor mean, donors in an Asian-associated ancestry cluster had fewer N-insertions in productive TCRs, according to a later genetic analysis. The authors suggested that the approach could potentially be extended to other disease states and immunological phenotypes. CMV serostatus was the only immune exposure information available for the cohort. A later analysis associated 17,000 or so TCR beta sequences with specific HLA alleles at a false discovery rate of 0.05. Linkage disequilibrium might explain the correlated functional status among segregating V segments, but an unknown experimental factor could not be ruled out. According to a later analysis, most CMV-associated TCR beta chains appeared to be HLA-restricted, and the HLA associations seemed to be driven largely by CMV exposure. In vitro tests confirmed that a few of the cytomegalovirus-associated TCR beta chains recognize cytomegalovirus antigens. Compared with equally common non-associated chains, HLA-associated TCR beta chains in a later analysis were more clonally expanded and had lower generation probabilities.

In total, approximately 700 healthy bone marrow donors made up the cohort. At the time of sampling, all cohort members were nominally healthy, though unrecorded immune exposures were likely present. The donor was CMV seropositive and was included in the group of 300 or so seropositive cohort members. A peripheral blood sample was provided by each donor, and peripheral blood mononuclear cells were used for TCR beta sequencing. The Qiagen DNeasy Blood Extraction Kit was used to extract genomic DNA from the blood cell samples. The CDR3 starts with the cysteine, ends with the phenylalanine, and has 15 residues. Just the 45-base CDR3 DNA is kept, in frame starting at base 1. Sequences SNHLY (CDR1) and FYNNEI (CDR2) are obtained from the germline V gene. Germline trimming amounts to 4 bases on V and 6 bases on J, with 8 as the count of junction bases outside the gene matches. Library preparation was by the immunoSEQ multiplex PCR assay. For the multiplex PCR, a mixture combining 60 forward primers for TCR Vbeta segments and 13 reverse primers for TCR Jbeta segments was used. A multiplex PCR assay on genomic DNA amplified the CDR3 region of rearranged TCR beta genes. The Illumina HiSeq System was used to sequence the amplified TCR beta libraries as 87-base-pair reads. In the original analysis: Across the 670 or so repertoires, a later analysis counted 80 million or so unique TCR beta chains, some 11 million of which were shared by at least two donors. Raw reads were error-corrected and collapsed into unique sequences with a nearest-neighbor algorithm that merged closely related sequences to remove PCR and sequencing errors. To assign V, D and J gene segments, CDR3 sequences were aligned to IMGT reference sequences. For a sequence to be retained, a match of at least six nucleotides was required to both a V gene segment and a J gene segment. A rearrangement was called productive if the CDR3 had no stop codons and remained in frame with V and J, and every other rearrangement was called non-productive. Following IMGT convention, CDR3 was defined as the stretch from the second conserved V-encoded cysteine to the conserved J-encoded phenylalanine. The earlier analysis of about 500 of the donors excluded sequences that lacked an unambiguous match to a single V gene segment. In an earlier analysis of some 590 of the donors, a V segment was called functional when productive rearrangements were above 56.7%, and segregating when the standard deviation between donors exceeded 5%. A statistical classification framework was built for diagnosing cytomegalovirus status from the catalog of TCR beta chain sequences. V and J gene assignment, in a later analysis, came from comparing TCR nucleotide sequences with IMGT/GENE-DB human TR gene sequences. In a later analysis, CDR3 sequences and most-parsimonious VDJ recombination scenarios were assigned using the TCRdist pipeline. A later analysis defined each TCR beta chain by its CDR3 amino acid sequence plus V-gene family, and excluded reads lacking a unique V-gene family. To address suspected cross-contamination and a sequencing artifact, a later analysis removed around 600 highly shared, low-generation-probability nucleotide sequences. A later analysis calculated a clonal expansion index for each public chain from normalized within-repertoire ranks of inferred template counts. A later analysis computed generation probabilities with a VDJ recombination model fitted to out-of-frame rearrangements, and checked the results against IGoR. A later analysis scored TCR-TCR, TCR-HLA and TCR-CMV co-occurrence with hypergeometric tests, applying a repertoire-size bias correction to TCR pairs. False discovery rates were estimated in a later analysis by permuting HLA or CMV assignments 20 times. In a later analysis, co-occurring TCRs were grouped using DBSCAN, and TCRdist sequence similarity was added for clustering within HLA-allele-positive subsets. Repertoires with fewer than 30,000 or more than 120,000 public chains, plus five repertoires with anomalous nucleotide sharing, were excluded from co-occurrence clustering. Entries here come from immuneACCESS through TCRdb and include only in-frame sequences with V and J called. Some clones fail to appear in such tables; in the studies checked, an unresolved V gene covers under half of the shortfall, and the cause of the remainder is unknown. That table furnishes V, J and clone size, whereas the DNA furnished D and trimming. The sample records 150,000 to 200,000 clones, approximately 80% of which are singletons. Roughly 10% of the sample comes from the top ten.

Here the chain combines TRBV2 and TRBJ2-2; TRBD1 fits 7 bases in the junction. This clonotype was sampled from a man between 18 and 35 years old in good health and CMV-seropositive. The sample taken for sequencing was PBMCs. The CDR3 protein: CASSGGQVAPGELFF. The bases are TGTGCCAGCAGTGGTGGACAGGTGGCCCCCGGGGAGCTGTTTTTT.